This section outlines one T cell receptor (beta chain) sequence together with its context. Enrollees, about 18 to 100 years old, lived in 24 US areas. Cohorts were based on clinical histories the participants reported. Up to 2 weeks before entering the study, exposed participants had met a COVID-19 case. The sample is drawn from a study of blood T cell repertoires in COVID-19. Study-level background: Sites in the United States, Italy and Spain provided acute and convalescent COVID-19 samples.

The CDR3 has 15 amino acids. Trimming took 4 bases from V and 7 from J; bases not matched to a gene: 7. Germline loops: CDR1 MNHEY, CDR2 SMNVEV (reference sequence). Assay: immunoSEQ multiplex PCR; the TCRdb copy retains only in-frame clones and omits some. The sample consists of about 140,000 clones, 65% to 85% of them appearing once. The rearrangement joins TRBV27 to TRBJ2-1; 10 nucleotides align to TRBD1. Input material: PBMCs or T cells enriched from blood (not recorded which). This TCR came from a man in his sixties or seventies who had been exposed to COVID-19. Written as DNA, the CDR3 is TGTGCCAGCAGTTCGCGACAGGGGGCACAAAATGAGCAGTTCTTC. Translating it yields CASSSRQGAQNEQFF.